This passage covers 2 T cell receptor beta chains from one sample sequenced in a study of cytomegalovirus exposure and HLA in healthy donors. A multiplex PCR was run with 60 Vbeta primers and 13 Jbeta primers. This table comes from immunoSEQ multiplex PCR, and its TCRdb copy is limited to in-frame clones, with some not included. The sample carries over 100,000 clones, about 86% recorded once. Sequenced sample: PBMCs. The receptors originated from a woman under 40 in good health and CMV-seronegative.

The CDR3 region has the DNA TGTGCCAGCAGCTTACTTAACAGGCTGAACACTGAAGCTTTCTTT. Amino acid sequence: CASSLLNRLNTEAFF. The chain employs TRBV13 and TRBJ1-1, with TRBD1 as a possible D gene (5 bases). The V gene lost 2 bases and the J gene lost 0 bases, with 10 bases spanning the gap. The CDR3 consists of 15 residues. The V gene's germline CDR1 is PRHDT and CDR2 FYEKMQ (reference sequence).

This clone was found once. This rearrangement joins TRBV2 to TRBJ2-7; 12 bases line up with TRBD2. Trimming removed 7 bases from V and 4 bases from J; junction bases left unmatched: 11. This CDR3 has 16 amino acids. Germline V lookup: CDR1 SNHLY, CDR2 FYNNEI. CDR3 residues: CASITGLAGTKYEQYF. CDR3 DNA: TGTGCCAGCATCACAGGACTAGCGGGAACCAAATACGAGCAGTACTTC.